This T cell receptor (beta chain) was identified in a study of cytomegalovirus exposure and HLA in healthy donors. The PCR used 60 Vbeta and 13 Jbeta primers. Some clones are missing from TCRdb's copy, which holds only in-frame ones; the method was immunoSEQ multiplex PCR. The top ten clones hold 12% to 15% of a sample with approximately 100,000 clones, 75% of them seen once. Study results and limitations: As confirmed in vitro, a few CMV-associated chains were specific for CMV antigens. Most subjects had HLA-A and HLA-B alleles reportedly predicted accurately by TCR beta sequences. Exclusion as indistinguishable affected some V segments, including TRBV6-2 and TRBV6-3. Sequencing likely produced, as an artifact, a cluster of highly shared sequence variants.

The CDR3 totals 13 residues. The V and J ends lost 4 bases and 1 base respectively, with 10 bases between them. Germline lookup yields CDR1 GTSNPN and CDR2 SVGIG (reference sequence). Turning to this clone: Its antigen is not known.

Source material: PBMCs. This clonotype was obtained from a male donor in good health and CMV-seropositive. This sequence joins TRBV30 and TRBJ2-5, with D unresolved. The CDR3 reads CAWTRSTQETQYF. CDR3 coding DNA: TGTGCCTGGACCAGGTCAACCCAAGAGACCCAGTACTTC.